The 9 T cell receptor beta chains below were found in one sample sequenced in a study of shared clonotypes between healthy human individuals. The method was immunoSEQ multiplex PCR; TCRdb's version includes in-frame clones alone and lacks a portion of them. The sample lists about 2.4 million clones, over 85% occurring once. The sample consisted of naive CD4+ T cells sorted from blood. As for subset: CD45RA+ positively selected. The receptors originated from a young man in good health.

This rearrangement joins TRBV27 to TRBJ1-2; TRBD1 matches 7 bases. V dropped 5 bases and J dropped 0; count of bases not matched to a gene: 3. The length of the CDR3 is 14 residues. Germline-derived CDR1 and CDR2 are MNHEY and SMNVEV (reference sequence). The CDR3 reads CASSATGSNYGYTF. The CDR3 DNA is TGTGCCAGCAGTGCGACAGGGTCTAACTATGGCTACACCTTC.

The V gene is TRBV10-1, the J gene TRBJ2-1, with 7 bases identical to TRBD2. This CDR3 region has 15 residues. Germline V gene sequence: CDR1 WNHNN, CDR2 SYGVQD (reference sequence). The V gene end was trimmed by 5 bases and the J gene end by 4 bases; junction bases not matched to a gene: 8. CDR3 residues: CASSPAGLPYNEQFF. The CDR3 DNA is TGCGCCAGCAGTCCCGCGGGACTACCTTACAATGAGCAGTTCTTC.

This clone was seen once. CDR3 sequence reads: CASAPVTGSYEQYF. The CDR3 DNA reads as TGTGCCAGCGCCCCCGTCACAGGGTCCTACGAGCAGTACTTC. This sequence joins TRBV5-4 and TRBJ2-7; the D gene is possibly TRBD1 (6 bases). The CDR3 is 14 residues long. From germline, CDR1 is SGHNT and CDR2 YYREEE (reference sequence). Trimming took 7 bases from V and 1 from J, leaving 15 bases between them.

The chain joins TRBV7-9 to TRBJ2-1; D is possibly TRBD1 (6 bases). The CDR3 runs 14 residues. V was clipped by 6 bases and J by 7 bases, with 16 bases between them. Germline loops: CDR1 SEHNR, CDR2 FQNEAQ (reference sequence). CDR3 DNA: TGTGCCAGCAGTCCAACCCAACAGGGAAATGAGCAGTTCTTC. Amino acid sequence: CASSPTQQGNEQFF. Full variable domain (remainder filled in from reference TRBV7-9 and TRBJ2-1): DTGVSQNPRHKITKRGQNVTFRCDPISEHNRLYWYRQTLGQGPEFLTYFQNEAQLEKSRLLSDRFSAERPKGSFSTLEIQRTEQGDSAMYLCASSPTQQGNEQFFGPGTRLTVL.

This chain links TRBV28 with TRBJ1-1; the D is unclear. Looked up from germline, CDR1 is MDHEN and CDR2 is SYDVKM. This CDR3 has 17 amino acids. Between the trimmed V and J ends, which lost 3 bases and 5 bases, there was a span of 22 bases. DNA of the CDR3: TGTGCCAGCAGTTTGGTGCGTGCATGGCCGGGGAAGACTGAAGCTTTCTTT. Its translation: CASSLVRAWPGKTEAFF.

CDR3 DNA: TGTGCCAGCTCACTTACTCTAGCGGGAGGACAAGAGACCCAGTACTTC. The encoded protein is CASSLTLAGGQETQYF. The chain employs TRBV18 and TRBJ2-5; TRBD2 matches at 11 bases. The germline V gene has CDR1 KGHSH and CDR2 LQKENI. V shed 4 bases and J 2 bases; nucleotides not matched to a gene: 6. The CDR3 contains 16 residues.

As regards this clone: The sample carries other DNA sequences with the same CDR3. CDR3: CASSPDRGSHNEQFF. For the CDR3, the DNA is TGTGCCAGCAGTCCCGACAGGGGGAGTCACAATGAGCAGTTCTTC. The genes are TRBV2 and TRBJ2-1; 9 nucleotides match TRBD1. Germline V CDR1 and CDR2: SNHLY, FYNNEI. The CDR3 totals 15 residues. V gave up 5 bases and J gave up 5 bases; unmatched junction bases: 7.

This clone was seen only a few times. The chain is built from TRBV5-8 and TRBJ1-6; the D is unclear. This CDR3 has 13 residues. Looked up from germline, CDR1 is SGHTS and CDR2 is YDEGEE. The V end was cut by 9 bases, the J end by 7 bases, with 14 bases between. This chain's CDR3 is CATEGVWNSPLHF. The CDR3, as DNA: TGTGCCACCGAGGGAGTGTGGAATTCACCCCTCCACTTT.

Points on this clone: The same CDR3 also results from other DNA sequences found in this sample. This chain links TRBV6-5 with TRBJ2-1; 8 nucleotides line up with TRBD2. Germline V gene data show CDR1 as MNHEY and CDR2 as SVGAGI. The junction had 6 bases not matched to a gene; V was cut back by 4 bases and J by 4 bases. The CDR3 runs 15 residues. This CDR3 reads CASSSTSGGYNEQFF. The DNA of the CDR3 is TGTGCCAGCAGTTCCACTAGCGGAGGTTACAATGAGCAGTTCTTC.